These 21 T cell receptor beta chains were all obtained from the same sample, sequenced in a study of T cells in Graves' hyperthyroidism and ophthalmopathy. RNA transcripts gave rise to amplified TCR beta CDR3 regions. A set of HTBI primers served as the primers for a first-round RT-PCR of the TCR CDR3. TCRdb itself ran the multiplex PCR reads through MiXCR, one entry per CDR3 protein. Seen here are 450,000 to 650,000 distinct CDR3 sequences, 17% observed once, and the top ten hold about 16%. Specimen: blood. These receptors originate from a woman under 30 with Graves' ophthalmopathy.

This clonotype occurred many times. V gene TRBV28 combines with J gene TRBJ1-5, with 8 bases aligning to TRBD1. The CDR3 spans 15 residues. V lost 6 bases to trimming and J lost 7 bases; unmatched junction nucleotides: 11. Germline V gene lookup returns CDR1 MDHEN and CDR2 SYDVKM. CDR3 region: CASSRMTGAGQPQHF. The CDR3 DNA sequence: TGTGCCAGCAGCCGAATGACAGGGGCGGGACAGCCCCAGCATTTT.

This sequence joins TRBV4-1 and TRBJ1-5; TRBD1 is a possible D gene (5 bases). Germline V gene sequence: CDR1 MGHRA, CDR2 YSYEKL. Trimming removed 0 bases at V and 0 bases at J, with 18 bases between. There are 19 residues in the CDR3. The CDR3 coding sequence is TGCGCCAGCAGCCAAGAGTGGGGGGTAGGGCGGGCTAGCAATCAGCCCCAGCATTTT. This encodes CASSQEWGVGRASNQPQHF.

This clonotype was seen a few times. The CDR3, as DNA: TGTGCCAGCTCACCACTGTCCCTACTAGCGGGAGGCTCCTACGAGCAGTACTTC. Protein sequence: CASSPLSLLAGGSYEQYF. This chain links TRBV18 with TRBJ2-7; TRBD2 aligns across 12 bases. This CDR3 comprises 18 residues. Germline V gene data show CDR1 as KGHSH and CDR2 as LQKENI. Unmatched junction bases numbered 7, after V lost 1 base and J lost 0 bases.

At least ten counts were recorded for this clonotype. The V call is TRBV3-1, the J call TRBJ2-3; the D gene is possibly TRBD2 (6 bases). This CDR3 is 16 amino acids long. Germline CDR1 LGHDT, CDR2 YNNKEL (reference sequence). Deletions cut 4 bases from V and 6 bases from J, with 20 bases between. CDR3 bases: TGTGCCAGCAGCCCTACTAGCCAATCGGATACGGATACGCAGTATTTT. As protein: CASSPTSQSDTDTQYF.

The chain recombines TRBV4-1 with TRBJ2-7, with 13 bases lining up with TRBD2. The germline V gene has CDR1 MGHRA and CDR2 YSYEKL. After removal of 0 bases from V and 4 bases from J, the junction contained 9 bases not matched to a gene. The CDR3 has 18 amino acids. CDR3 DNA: TGCGCCAGCAGCCAAGATTTGAAGAGGACTAGCGGGAGTTACGAGCAGTACTTC. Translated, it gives CASSQDLKRTSGSYEQYF.

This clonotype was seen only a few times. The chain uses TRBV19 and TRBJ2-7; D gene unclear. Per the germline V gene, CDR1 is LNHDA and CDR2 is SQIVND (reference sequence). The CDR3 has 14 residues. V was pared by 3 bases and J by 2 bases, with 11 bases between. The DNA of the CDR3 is TGTGCCAGTAGTATTCGGACGCCGGCCTACGAGCAGTACTTC. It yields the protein CASSIRTPAYEQYF. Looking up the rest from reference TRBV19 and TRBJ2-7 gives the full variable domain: DGGITQSPKYLFRKEGQNVTLSCEQNLNHDAMYWYRQDPGQGLRLIYYSQIVNDFQKGDIAEGYSVSREKKESFPLTVTSAQKNPTAFYLCASSIRTPAYEQYFGPGTRLTVT.

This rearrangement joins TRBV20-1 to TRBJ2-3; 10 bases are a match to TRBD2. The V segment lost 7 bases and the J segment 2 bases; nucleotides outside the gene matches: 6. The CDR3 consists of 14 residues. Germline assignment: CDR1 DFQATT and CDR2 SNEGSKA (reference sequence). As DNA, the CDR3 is TGCAGTGAAGTAGCGGGAGGCTCCACAGATACGCAGTATTTT. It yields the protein CSEVAGGSTDTQYF.

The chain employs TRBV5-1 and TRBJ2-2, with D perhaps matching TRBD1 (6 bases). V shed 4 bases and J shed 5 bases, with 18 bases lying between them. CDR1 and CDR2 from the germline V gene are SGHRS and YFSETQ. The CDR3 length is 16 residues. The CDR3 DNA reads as TGCGCCAGCAGCGCCAATCCAGGGGTTGGAACCGGGGAGCTGTTTTTT. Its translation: CASSANPGVGTGELFF.

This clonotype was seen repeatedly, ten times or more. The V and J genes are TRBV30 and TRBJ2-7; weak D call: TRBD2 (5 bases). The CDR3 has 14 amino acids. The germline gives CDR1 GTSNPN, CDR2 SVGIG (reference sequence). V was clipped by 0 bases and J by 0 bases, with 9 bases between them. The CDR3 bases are TGTGCCTGGAGTGTTGGACTCAGCTCCTACGAGCAGTACTTC. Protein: CAWSVGLSSYEQYF.

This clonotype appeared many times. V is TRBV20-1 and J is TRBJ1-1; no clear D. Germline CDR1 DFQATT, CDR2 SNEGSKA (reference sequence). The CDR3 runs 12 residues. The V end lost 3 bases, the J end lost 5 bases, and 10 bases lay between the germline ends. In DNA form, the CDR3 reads TGCAGTGCTAGTAAGGGAAGGACTGAAGCTTTCTTT. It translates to CSASKGRTEAFF.

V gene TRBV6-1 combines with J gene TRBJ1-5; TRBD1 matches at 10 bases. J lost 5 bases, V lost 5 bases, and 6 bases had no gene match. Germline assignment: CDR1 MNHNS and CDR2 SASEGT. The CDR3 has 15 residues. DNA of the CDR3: TGTGCCAGCAGTCCCTGGGACAGGGGTGATCAGCCCCAGCATTTT. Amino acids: CASSPWDRGDQPQHF.

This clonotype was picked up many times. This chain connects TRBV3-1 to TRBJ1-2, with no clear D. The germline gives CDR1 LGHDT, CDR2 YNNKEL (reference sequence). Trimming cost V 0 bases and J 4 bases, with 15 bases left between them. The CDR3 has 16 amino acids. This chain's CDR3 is CASSQDKFWSSYGYTF. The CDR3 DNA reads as TGTGCCAGCAGCCAAGATAAGTTTTGGTCCTCCTATGGCTACACCTTC.

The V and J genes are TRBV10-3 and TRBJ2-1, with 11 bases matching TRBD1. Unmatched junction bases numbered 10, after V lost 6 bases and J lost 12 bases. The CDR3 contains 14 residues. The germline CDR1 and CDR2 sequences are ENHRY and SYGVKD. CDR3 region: CAIREDRGPLGQFF. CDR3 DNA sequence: TGTGCCATCAGAGAGGACAGGGGGCCTTTGGGGCAGTTCTTC.

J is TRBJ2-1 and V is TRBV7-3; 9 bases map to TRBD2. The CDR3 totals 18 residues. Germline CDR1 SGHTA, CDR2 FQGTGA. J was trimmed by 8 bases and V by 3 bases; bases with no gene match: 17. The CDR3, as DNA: TGTGCCAGCAGCTTCGGGGGAAATAGCGGGAGATACCCCTATGAGCAGTTCTTC. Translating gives CASSFGGNSGRYPYEQFF.

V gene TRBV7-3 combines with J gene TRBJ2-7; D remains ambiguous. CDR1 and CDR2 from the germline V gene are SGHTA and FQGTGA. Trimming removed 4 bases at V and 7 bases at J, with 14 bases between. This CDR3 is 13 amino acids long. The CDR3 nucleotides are TGTGCCAGCAGCTCGACCAAAGCTGGAGAGCAGTACTTC. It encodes CASSSTKAGEQYF.

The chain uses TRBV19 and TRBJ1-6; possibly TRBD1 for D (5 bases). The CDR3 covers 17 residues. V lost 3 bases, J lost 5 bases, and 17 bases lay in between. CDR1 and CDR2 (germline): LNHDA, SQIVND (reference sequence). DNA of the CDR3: TGTGCCAGTAGTATCACCGGGGCAGGGCGGAATAATTCACCCCTCCACTTT. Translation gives CASSITGAGRNNSPLHF.

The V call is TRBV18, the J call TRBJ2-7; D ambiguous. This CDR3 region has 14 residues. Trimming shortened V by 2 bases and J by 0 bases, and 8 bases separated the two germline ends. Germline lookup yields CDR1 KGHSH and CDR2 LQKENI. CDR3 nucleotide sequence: TGTGCCAGCTCACCAGTGGGATCCTCCTACGAGCAGTACTTC. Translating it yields CASSPVGSSYEQYF.

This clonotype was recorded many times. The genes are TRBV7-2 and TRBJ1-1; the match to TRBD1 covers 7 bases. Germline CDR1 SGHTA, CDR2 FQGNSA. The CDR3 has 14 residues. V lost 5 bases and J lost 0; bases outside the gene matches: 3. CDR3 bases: TGTGCCAGCAGCAAAACAGGGGTGAACACTGAAGCTTTCTTT. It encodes CASSKTGVNTEAFF.

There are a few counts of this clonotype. The DNA for the CDR3 is TGTGCCAGCAGACCGAGGGACAGCTGGGAGCAGTACTTC. Protein product: CASRPRDSWEQYF. The rearrangement uses TRBV6-2 or TRBV6-3 and TRBJ2-7; 7 bases align to TRBD1. Germline V CDR1 and CDR2: MNHEY, SVGEGT. V lost 6 bases and J lost 7; bases outside the gene matches: 9. This CDR3 is 13 amino acids long.

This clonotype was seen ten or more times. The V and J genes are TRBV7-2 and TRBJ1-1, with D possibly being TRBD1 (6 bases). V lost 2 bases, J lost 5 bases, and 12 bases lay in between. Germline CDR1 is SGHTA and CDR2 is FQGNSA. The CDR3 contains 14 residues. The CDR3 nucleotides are TGTGCCAGCAGCTTATTACAGGGTAGGACTGAAGCTTTCTTT. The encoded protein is CASSLLQGRTEAFF.

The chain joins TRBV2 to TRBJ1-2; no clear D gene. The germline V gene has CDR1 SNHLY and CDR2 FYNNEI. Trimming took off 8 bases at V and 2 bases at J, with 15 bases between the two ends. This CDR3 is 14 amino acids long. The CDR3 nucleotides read TGTGCCAGCCTGCTTCTCGTGGGAAACTATGGCTACACCTTC. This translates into CASLLLVGNYGYTF.